Listed here are 22 T cell receptor beta chains from one sample, sequenced in a study of graft-versus-host responses after intestinal transplantation. No antigen is known for these receptors. Only in-frame clones appear in the TCRdb table, and some are missing; sequencing was by immunoSEQ multiplex PCR. The sample contains 90,000 to 150,000 clones, just under 95% of which appear only once. Sequencing was performed on unstimulated CD4+ T cells sorted from spleen or lymph node cells, taken before intestinal transplant. The receptor set was obtained from a human donor who received an intestinal transplant.

The V call is TRBV4-1, the J call TRBJ2-4; D unresolved. Trimming stripped 1 base from V and 0 bases from J, with 10 bases between. This CDR3 has 16 residues. Germline assignment: CDR1 MGHRA and CDR2 YSYEKL. The CDR3: CASSQGGALAKNIQYF. Here the CDR3 DNA reads TGCGCCAGCAGCCAAGGAGGAGCACTAGCCAAAAACATTCAGTACTTC.

Only one count was recorded for this clone. The rearrangement links TRBV5-6 to TRBJ1-5; no firm D call. The CDR3 runs 13 residues. The V gene lost 3 bases and the J gene lost 4 bases, with 8 bases spanning the gap. The germline V gene has CDR1 SGHDT and CDR2 YYEEEE. The CDR3, as DNA: TGTGCCAGCAGCTCCTCCCGTAATCAGCCCCAGCATTTT. Translating it yields CASSSSRNQPQHF.

Turning to this clone: The sample carries other DNA sequences with the same CDR3. This chain links TRBV5-1 with TRBJ2-7; D is unresolved. The CDR3 is made up of 12 amino acids. Germline loops: CDR1 SGHRS, CDR2 YFSETQ. V was cut by 0 bases and J by 4 bases, with 5 bases left in between. The CDR3 protein is CASSLEGYEQYF. In DNA, the CDR3 is TGCGCCAGCAGCTTGGAAGGATACGAGCAGTACTTC.

The chain uses TRBV28 and TRBJ2-1, with TRBD2 as a possible D gene (6 bases). Germline V gene sequence: CDR1 MDHEN, CDR2 SYDVKM. The CDR3 sequence is 16 residues long. Trimming removed 7 bases at V and 3 bases at J, with 19 bases between. CDR3 residues: CASTRRRDPNYNEQFF. CDR3 DNA: TGTGCCAGCACCCGAAGGCGGGACCCGAACTACAATGAGCAGTTCTTC.

The V gene is TRBV19, the J gene TRBJ1-5; D gene uncertain. V was clipped by 5 bases and J by 3 bases, with 11 bases between them. The CDR3 has 14 residues. The germline V gene has CDR1 LNHDA and CDR2 SQIVND (reference sequence). The CDR3 spells CASSVAGLNQPQHF. DNA of the CDR3: TGTGCCAGTAGTGTCGCAGGCCTCAATCAGCCCCAGCATTTT.

The CDR3 reads CAWSVPSGLYNEQFF. The CDR3 nucleotides read TGTGCCTGGAGTGTACCTAGCGGGCTCTACAATGAGCAGTTCTTC. The rearrangement joins TRBV30 to TRBJ2-1, with TRBD2 identical over 8 bases. Germline V gene data show CDR1 as GTSNPN and CDR2 as SVGIG (reference sequence). The CDR3 consists of 15 residues. Germline trimming cut 0 bases from V and 3 bases from J; bases unmatched to any gene: 4.

The CDR3 DNA reads as TGTGCCACCAGCAGAGATCCTCGGGCCCTGAACACTGAAGCTTTCTTT. It encodes CATSRDPRALNTEAFF. The gene calls are TRBV15 and TRBJ1-1; D remains ambiguous. The V gene's germline CDR1 is LNHNV and CDR2 YYDKDF (reference sequence). Trimming pared 0 bases from V and 0 bases from J, leaving 11 bases between. The CDR3 length is 16 residues.

The chain uses TRBV6-5 and TRBJ2-7; D is uncertain. The CDR3 consists of 13 residues. Germline V CDR1 and CDR2: MNHEY, SVGAGI. The ends were cut back, 5 bases at V and 3 bases at J, with 11 bases in the middle. The CDR3 bases are TGTGCCAGCAGTGGCGATCTGGGCTACGAGCAGTACTTC. Translating gives CASSGDLGYEQYF.

About this clone itself: One end of the junction varies from germline; a read error may be responsible. V and J are TRBV7-7 and TRBJ2-5, with 11 bases identical to TRBD2. This CDR3 has 15 amino acids. CDR1 is SSHAT and CDR2 is FNYEAQ in the germline V gene (reference sequence). CDR3 amino acids: CASSLGLAVQETQYF. The CDR3 nucleotides read TGTGCTAGCAGCTTGGGACTAGCGGTACAAGAGACCCAGTACTTC.

This chain joins TRBV20-1 and TRBJ2-5, with TRBD1 matching over 9 bases. The V segment lost 7 bases and the J segment 3 bases; nucleotides outside the gene matches: 0. This CDR3 has 11 residues. Germline V lookup: CDR1 DFQATT, CDR2 SNEGSKA (reference sequence). CDR3 region: CSGDREETQYF. CDR3 DNA: TGCAGTGGGGACAGGGAAGAGACCCAGTACTTC.

The chain combines TRBV11-2 with TRBJ2-1; 7 positions match TRBD1. The CDR3 covers 15 residues. The germline V gene has CDR1 SGHAT and CDR2 FQNNGV. With V trimmed by 5 bases and J by 1 base, 5 bases remained unmatched. CDR3 in amino acids: CASSPGTDSYNEQFF. The CDR3 nucleotides read TGTGCCAGCAGCCCCGGGACAGATTCCTACAATGAGCAGTTCTTC.

In DNA form, the CDR3 reads TGTGCCAGCAGCCAATATCCAGGGGGGAACTACGAGCAGTACTTC. Protein: CASSQYPGGNYEQYF. The chain recombines TRBV14 with TRBJ2-7; D may be TRBD1 (7 bases). Germline values: CDR1 SGHDN, CDR2 FVKESK. The length of the CDR3 is 15 residues. V was trimmed by 2 bases and J by 3 bases, leaving 14 bases between them.

V usage is TRBV7-2 and J usage is TRBJ2-1; 11 bases align to TRBD1. Germline V gene lookup returns CDR1 SGHTA and CDR2 FQGNSA. This CDR3 region has 14 residues. V shed 5 bases and J 7 bases; nucleotides not matched to a gene: 4. CDR3 protein: CASSTDRGRNEQFF. As DNA, the CDR3 is TGTGCCAGCAGCACGGACAGGGGGCGAAATGAGCAGTTCTTC.

This rearrangement joins TRBV11-2 to TRBJ2-2, with 8 bases fitting TRBD2. CDR1 SGHAT and CDR2 FQNNGV come from the germline V gene. V shed 3 bases and J 7 bases; nucleotides not matched to a gene: 4. This CDR3 region has 14 residues. Written as DNA, the CDR3 is TGTGCCAGCAGCTTCCCCAGCGGGAGCGGGGAGCTGTTTTTT. It codes for CASSFPSGSGELFF. The full variable domain, in which reference TRBV11-2 and TRBJ2-2 provide the parts outside the CDR3, is EAGVAQSPRYKIIEKRQSVAFWCNPISGHATLYWYQQILGQGPKLLIQFQNNGVVDDSQLPKDRFSAERLKGVDSTLKIQPAKLEDSAVYLCASSFPSGSGELFFGEGSRLTVL.

V is TRBV5-1 and J is TRBJ2-2; 8 nucleotides align to TRBD1. The germline gives CDR1 SGHRS, CDR2 YFSETQ. The V and J ends lost 0 bases and 3 bases, in that order; junction bases with no gene match: 4. CDR3 length: 16 amino acids. CDR3 sequence (DNA): TGCGCCAGCAGCTTGGCCCTGACAGGGGACACCGGGGAGCTGTTTTTT. This gives the protein CASSLALTGDTGELFF.

This clone occurred once. This CDR3 reads CASSPRGGWGTEAFF. In DNA, the CDR3 is TGTGCCAGCAGCCCCAGGGGGGGGTGGGGCACTGAAGCTTTCTTT. V is TRBV11-2 and J is TRBJ1-1, with 7 bases fitting TRBD1. V was pared by 5 bases and J by 4 bases, with 10 bases of the junction left unmatched. This CDR3 has 15 residues. Germline V gene lookup returns CDR1 SGHAT and CDR2 FQNNGV.

The J gene is TRBJ2-7, the V gene TRBV5-1, with 9 bases fitting TRBD2. From germline, CDR1 is SGHRS and CDR2 YFSETQ. The ends lost 0 bases at V and 2 bases at J; junction bases unmatched: 6. The CDR3 length is 16 residues. CDR3 sequence reads: CASSLGKGGRAYEQYF. The CDR3 DNA reads TGCGCCAGCAGCTTGGGAAAGGGCGGGAGGGCCTACGAGCAGTACTTC.

The chain carries TRBV11-1 and TRBJ2-7; D might be TRBD1 (6 bases). The CDR3 has 13 amino acids. V lost 4 bases to trimming and J lost 3 bases, with 10 bases between them. Germline CDR1 and CDR2: SGHAT and FQDESV (reference sequence). The CDR3 sequence: CASSSNRDYEQYF. CDR3 bases: TGTGCCAGCAGCTCTAACAGGGACTACGAGCAGTACTTC. The full variable domain, its missing parts supplied by reference TRBV11-1 and TRBJ2-7, is EAEVAQSPRYKITEKSQAVAFWCDPISGHATLYWYRQILGQGPELLVQFQDESVVDDSQLPKDRFSAERLKGVDSTLKIQPAELGDSAMYLCASSSNRDYEQYFGPGTRLTVT.

V is TRBV5-8 and J is TRBJ1-1; D uncertain. This CDR3 comprises 13 residues. The germline V gene encodes CDR1 SGHTS and CDR2 YDEGEE. Trimming left V 3 bases short and J 4 bases short, with 10 bases between. CDR3 nucleotide sequence: TGTGCCAGCAGCTCGATGTTGTTCACTGAAGCTTTCTTT. Residues: CASSSMLFTEAFF. The full variable domain, with the rest looked up from reference TRBV5-8 and TRBJ1-1, is EAGVTQSPTHLIKTRGQQATLRCSPISGHTSVYWYQQALGLGLQFLLWYDEGEERNRGNFPPRFSGRQFPNYSSELNVNALELEDSALYLCASSSMLFTEAFFGQGTRLTVV.

The chain joins TRBV6-6 to TRBJ1-1; D unresolved. This CDR3 spans 13 amino acids. V was clipped by 4 bases and J by 4 bases, with 10 bases between them. Per germline, CDR1 MNHNY and CDR2 SVGAGI (reference sequence). Here the CDR3 reads CASSLGFRTEAFF. The CDR3 bases are TGTGCCAGCAGTTTGGGTTTTCGCACTGAAGCTTTCTTT.

This rearrangement joins TRBV6-6 to TRBJ2-7; D gene ambiguous. V lost 9 bases and J lost 1, with 10 bases in between. Germline loops: CDR1 MNHNY, CDR2 SVGAGI (reference sequence). The CDR3 contains 12 residues. The CDR3 is CASMSDSYEQYF. The CDR3 DNA reads TGTGCCAGTATGTCAGATTCCTACGAGCAGTACTTC.

The V gene is TRBV28, the J gene TRBJ1-2; D not certain. The germline V gene has CDR1 MDHEN and CDR2 SYDVKM. Trimming removed 2 bases from V and 3 bases from J, with 16 bases in between. This CDR3 spans 16 amino acids. CDR3 in DNA: TGTGCCAGCAGTTTACGTAGGCTGGGCGGAGACTATGGCTACACCTTC. It translates to CASSLRRLGGDYGYTF.